This T cell receptor (beta chain) was identified in a study of blood T cell repertoires in COVID-19. Study at large: COVID-19 samples from acute and convalescent phases originated in the United States, Italy and Spain. The analysed material was cDNA or gDNA that came from T cells, B-cell-depleted T cells, or PBMCs.

Produced via immunoSEQ multiplex PCR; TCRdb's table is partial and in-frame only. The sample lists approximately 350,000 clones; about 90% were seen once. V shed 5 bases and J shed 0 bases, with 19 bases lying between them. From germline, CDR1 is PRHDT and CDR2 FYEKMQ (reference sequence). The CDR3 spans 17 residues. The sequence came from a woman aged 25 to 39 who had recovered from COVID-19. Sample: PBMCs or T cells enriched from blood (not recorded which). V is TRBV13 and J is TRBJ1-1; weak D call: TRBD1 (6 bases). As DNA, the CDR3 is TGTGCCAGCAGCCCCCGCTCTAGCGGGACAATGAACACTGAAGCTTTCTTT. Its protein product is CASSPRSSGTMNTEAFF.